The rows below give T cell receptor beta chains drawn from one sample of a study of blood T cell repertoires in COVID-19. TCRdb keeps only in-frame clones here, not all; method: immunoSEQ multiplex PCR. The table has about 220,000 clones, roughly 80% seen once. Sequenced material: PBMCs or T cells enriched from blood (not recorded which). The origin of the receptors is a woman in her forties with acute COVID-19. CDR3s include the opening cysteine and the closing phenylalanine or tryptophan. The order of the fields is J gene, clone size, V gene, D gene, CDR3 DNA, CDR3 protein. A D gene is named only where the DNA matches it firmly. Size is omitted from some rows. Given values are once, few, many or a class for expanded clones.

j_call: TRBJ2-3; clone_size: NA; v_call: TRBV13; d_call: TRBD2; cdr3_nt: TGTGCCAGCAGCTTAGATCGGACTAGCGGTGGGAGCACAGATACGCAGTATTTT; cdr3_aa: CASSLDRTSGGSTDTQYF
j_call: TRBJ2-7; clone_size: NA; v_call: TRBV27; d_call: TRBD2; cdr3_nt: TGTGCCAGCAGTTTATACTCGAGAGGGACTAGCGGGAGAGGCCCCTACGAGCAGTACTTC; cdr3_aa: CASSLYSRGTSGRGPYEQYF
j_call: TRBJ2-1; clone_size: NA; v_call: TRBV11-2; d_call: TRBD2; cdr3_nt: TGTGCCAGCAGCTCCACTAGCGGGAGATCCTACAATGAGCAGTTCTTC; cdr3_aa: CASSSTSGRSYNEQFF
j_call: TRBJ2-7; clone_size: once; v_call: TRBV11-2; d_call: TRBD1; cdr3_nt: TGTGCCAGCAGCGCGGGACAGGGGTACTACGAGCAGTACTTC; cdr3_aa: CASSAGQGYYEQYF
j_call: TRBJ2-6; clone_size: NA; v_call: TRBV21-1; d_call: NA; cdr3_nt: TGTGCCAGCAGCAAATACTCTGGGGCCAACGTCCTGACTTTC; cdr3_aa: CASSKYSGANVLTF
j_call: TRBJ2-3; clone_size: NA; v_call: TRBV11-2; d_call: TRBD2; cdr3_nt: TGTGCCAGCAGCTTAGGGGGCGGGAGCCAAACAGATACGCAGTATTTT; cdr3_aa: CASSLGGGSQTDTQYF
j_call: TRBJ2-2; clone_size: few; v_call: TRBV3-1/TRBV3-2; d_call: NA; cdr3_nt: TGTGCCAGCAGCCCTACCGGGATTGCGACCGGGGAGCTGTTTTTT; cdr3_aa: CASSPTGIATGELFF
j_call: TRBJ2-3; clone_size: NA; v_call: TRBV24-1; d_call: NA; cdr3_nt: TGTGCCACCAGTGATTTTGGGGCGGGACTCGGCACAGATACGCAGTATTTT; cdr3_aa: CATSDFGAGLGTDTQYF
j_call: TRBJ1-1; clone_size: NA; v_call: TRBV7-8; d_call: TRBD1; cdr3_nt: TGTGCCAGCAGCTTGACGGGACAGGGCCTTGAAGCTTTCTTT; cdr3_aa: CASSLTGQGLEAFF
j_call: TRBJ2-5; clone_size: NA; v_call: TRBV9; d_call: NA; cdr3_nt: TGTGCCAGCAGCGGGCGGACAGTCCAAGAGACCCAGTACTTC; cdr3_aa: CASSGRTVQETQYF
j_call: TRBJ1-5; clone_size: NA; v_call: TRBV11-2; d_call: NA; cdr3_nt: TGTGCCAGCAGCTTAGCCACAGGTCCCAATCAGCCCCAGCATTTT; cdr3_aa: CASSLATGPNQPQHF
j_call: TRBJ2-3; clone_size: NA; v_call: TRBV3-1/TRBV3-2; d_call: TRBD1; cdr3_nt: TGTGCCAGCAGCGACGGACAGGGGGCTTGGGATACGCAGTATTTT; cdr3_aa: CASSDGQGAWDTQYF
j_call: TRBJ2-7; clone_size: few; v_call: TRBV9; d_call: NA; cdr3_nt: TGTGCCAGCAGCGTAGGAGGGCAGGGGCGTTACGAGCAGTACTTC; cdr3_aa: CASSVGGQGRYEQYF
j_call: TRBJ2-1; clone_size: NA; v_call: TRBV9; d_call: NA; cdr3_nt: TGTGCCAGCTCAAGGGACTCGGGGCTTGAGCAGTTCTTC; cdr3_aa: CASSRDSGLEQFF
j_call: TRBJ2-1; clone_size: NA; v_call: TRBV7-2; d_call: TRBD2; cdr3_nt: TGTGCCAGCAGCTTAGTGGGAACTAGCGGTTACAATGAGCAGTTCTTC; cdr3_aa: CASSLVGTSGYNEQFF
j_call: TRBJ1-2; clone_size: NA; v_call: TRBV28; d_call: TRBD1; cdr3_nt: TGTGCCAGCGGATACAGGGGATTCTATGGCTACACCTTC; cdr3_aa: CASGYRGFYGYTF